This is a list of T cell receptor beta chains from one sample in a study of blood T cell repertoires in COVID-19. Assay: immunoSEQ multiplex PCR; the TCRdb copy retains only in-frame clones and omits some. The top ten clones hold 18% of a sample with about 62,000 clones, 75% to 90% of them seen once. Specimen: peripheral blood. The receptors come from a woman aged 55-69 years with COVID-19, enrolled during active disease. Both conserved end residues are part of each CDR3. Fields, in order: J gene, D gene, CDR3 length, clone size, V gene, CDR3 DNA, CDR3 protein. A D gene is named only where the DNA matches it firmly. Some rows mark clone size as missing; the rest say once, few, many or name a class of expanded clone.

J: TRBJ2-1; D: TRBD2; length: 16; size: .; V: TRBV4-2; DNA: TGTGCCAGCAGCCAGCGCAGCGGGAACGGGTACAATGAGCAGTTCTTC; CDR3: CASSQRSGNGYNEQFF
J: TRBJ1-6; D: .; length: 15; size: .; V: TRBV5-1; DNA: TGCGCCAGCAGCTTGGGGGACACCTCCAGGGCACCCCTCCACTTT; CDR3: CASSLGDTSRAPLHF
J: TRBJ1-1; D: .; length: 15; size: .; V: TRBV6-2/TRBV6-3; DNA: TGTGCCAGCAGTTACTTTCGTCCCAGGGGCACTGAAGCTTTCTTT; CDR3: CASSYFRPRGTEAFF
J: TRBJ1-1; D: .; length: 14; size: .; V: TRBV18; DNA: TGTGCCAGCTCTTCCAAGGGGGGGTCGGCTGAAGCTTTCTTT; CDR3: CASSSKGGSAEAFF
J: TRBJ1-1; D: TRBD1; length: 16; size: .; V: TRBV7-9; DNA: TGTGCCAGCAGCTTATGGGGGACAGGGGTCCGCACTGAAGCTTTCTTT; CDR3: CASSLWGTGVRTEAFF
J: TRBJ1-2; D: .; length: 12; size: few; V: TRBV24-1; DNA: TGTGCCACCAGTGATCATAACTATGGCTACACCTTC; CDR3: CATSDHNYGYTF
J: TRBJ1-3; D: TRBD1; length: 14; size: once; V: TRBV19; DNA: TGTGCCAGTAGAGACAGGGGGCCCGGAAACACCATATATTTT; CDR3: CASRDRGPGNTIYF
J: TRBJ1-6; D: .; length: 15; size: .; V: TRBV5-1; DNA: TGCGCCAGCAAGGACAGCGGTATCTATAATTCACCCCTCCACTTT; CDR3: CASKDSGIYNSPLHF
J: TRBJ1-1; D: .; length: 14; size: .; V: TRBV2; DNA: TGTGCCAGCAGTGCATGGAGGATGAACACTGAAGCTTTCTTT; CDR3: CASSAWRMNTEAFF
J: TRBJ2-7; D: .; length: 12; size: .; V: TRBV11-3; DNA: TGTGCCAGCAGCTTCACAGATTTCGAGCAGTACTTC; CDR3: CASSFTDFEQYF
J: TRBJ2-7; D: .; length: 14; size: .; V: TRBV6-4; DNA: TGTGCCAGCAAAAGGACAGCAACCACCTACGAGCAGTACTTC; CDR3: CASKRTATTYEQYF
J: TRBJ2-5; D: .; length: 16; size: .; V: TRBV5-1; DNA: TGCGCCAGCAGCCTCGGGGATCTGCGGGCCCGTGGGACCCAGTACTTC; CDR3: CASSLGDLRARGTQYF
J: TRBJ2-1; D: .; length: 12; size: once; V: TRBV6-5; DNA: TGTGCCAGCAGTTACGGGGGGAATGAGCAGTTCTTC; CDR3: CASSYGGNEQFF
J: TRBJ1-2; D: .; length: 14; size: .; V: TRBV4-3; DNA: TGCGCCAGCAGCCAAGATTTGAGTTTGTATGGCTACACCTTC; CDR3: CASSQDLSLYGYTF
J: TRBJ2-1; D: TRBD2; length: 15; size: .; V: TRBV7-9; DNA: TGTGCCAGCAGCCAGACTAGCGGGAGGGTGGATGAGCAGTTCTTC; CDR3: CASSQTSGRVDEQFF
J: TRBJ2-7; D: TRBD2; length: 15; size: .; V: TRBV29-1; DNA: TGCAGCGTTTCTATTATTAGTTCATTGGGGGGGGAGCAGTACTTC; CDR3: CSVSIISSLGGEQYF
J: TRBJ1-1; D: .; length: 14; size: .; V: TRBV30; DNA: TGTGCCTGGACAGGGAGGGTAAAGAACACTGAAGCTTTCTTT; CDR3: CAWTGRVKNTEAFF
J: TRBJ2-1; D: .; length: 16; size: once; V: TRBV18; DNA: TGTGCCAGCTCACCACGAGTAGCGGACTCCTACAATGAGCAGTTCTTC; CDR3: CASSPRVADSYNEQFF
J: TRBJ2-1; D: TRBD1; length: 13; size: once; V: TRBV30; DNA: TGTGCCTGGAAGAGGGGGCCCTACAATGAGCAGTTCTTC; CDR3: CAWKRGPYNEQFF
J: TRBJ2-7; D: .; length: 12; size: .; V: TRBV7-2; DNA: TGTGCCAGCAGCTTAGGGAGAGTTGAGCAGTACTTC; CDR3: CASSLGRVEQYF